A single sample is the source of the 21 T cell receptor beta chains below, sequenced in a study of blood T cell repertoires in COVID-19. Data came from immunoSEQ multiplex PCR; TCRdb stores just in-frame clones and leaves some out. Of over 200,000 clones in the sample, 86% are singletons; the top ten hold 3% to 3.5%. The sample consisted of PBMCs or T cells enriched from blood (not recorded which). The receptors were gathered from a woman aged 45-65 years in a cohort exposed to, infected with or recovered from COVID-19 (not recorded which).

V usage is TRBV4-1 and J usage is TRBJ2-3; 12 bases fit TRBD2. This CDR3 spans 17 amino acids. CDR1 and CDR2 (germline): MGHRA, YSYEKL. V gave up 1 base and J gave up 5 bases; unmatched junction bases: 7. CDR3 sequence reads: CASSQVTSGGLVDTQYF. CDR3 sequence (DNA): TGCGCCAGCAGCCAAGTAACTAGCGGGGGGTTGGTAGATACGCAGTATTTT.

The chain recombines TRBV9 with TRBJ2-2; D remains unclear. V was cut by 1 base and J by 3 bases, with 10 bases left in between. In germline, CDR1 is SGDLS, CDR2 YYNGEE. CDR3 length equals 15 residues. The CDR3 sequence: CASSVMAAHTGELFF. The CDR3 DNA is TGTGCCAGCAGCGTAATGGCGGCTCACACCGGGGAGCTGTTTTTT.

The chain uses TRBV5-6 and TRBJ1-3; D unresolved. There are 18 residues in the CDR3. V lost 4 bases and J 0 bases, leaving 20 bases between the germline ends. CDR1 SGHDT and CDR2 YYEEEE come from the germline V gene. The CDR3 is CASSPPQARVHSGNTIYF. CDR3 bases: TGTGCCAGCAGCCCACCCCAAGCGCGGGTACACTCTGGAAACACCATATATTTT. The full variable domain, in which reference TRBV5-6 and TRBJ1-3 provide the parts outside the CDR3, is DAGVTQSPTHLIKTRGQQVTLRCSPKSGHDTVSWYQQALGQGPQFIFQYYEEEERQRGNFPDRFSGHQFPNYSSELNVNALLLGDSALYLCASSPPQARVHSGNTIYFGEGSWLTVV.

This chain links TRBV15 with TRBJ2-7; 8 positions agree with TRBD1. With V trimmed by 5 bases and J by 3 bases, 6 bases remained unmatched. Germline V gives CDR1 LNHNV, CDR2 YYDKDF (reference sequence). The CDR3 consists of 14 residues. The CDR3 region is CATSVYRGVYEQYF. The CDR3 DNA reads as TGTGCCACCAGCGTCTACAGGGGGGTCTACGAGCAGTACTTC.

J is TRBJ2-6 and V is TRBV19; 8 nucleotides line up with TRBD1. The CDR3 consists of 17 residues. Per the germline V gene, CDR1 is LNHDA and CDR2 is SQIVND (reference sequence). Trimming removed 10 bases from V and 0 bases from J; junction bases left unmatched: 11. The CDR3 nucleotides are TGTGCCACAACTAACCAGGGACAGGCCTCTGGGGCCAACGTCCTGACTTTC. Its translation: CATTNQGQASGANVLTF.

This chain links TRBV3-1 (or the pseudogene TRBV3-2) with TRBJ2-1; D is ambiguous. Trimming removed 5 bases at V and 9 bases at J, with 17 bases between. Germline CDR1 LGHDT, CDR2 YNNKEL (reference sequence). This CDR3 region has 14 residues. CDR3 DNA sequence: TGTGCCAGCAGCTATCCCGATGGCAGGTCTGAGCAGTTCTTC. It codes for CASSYPDGRSEQFF.

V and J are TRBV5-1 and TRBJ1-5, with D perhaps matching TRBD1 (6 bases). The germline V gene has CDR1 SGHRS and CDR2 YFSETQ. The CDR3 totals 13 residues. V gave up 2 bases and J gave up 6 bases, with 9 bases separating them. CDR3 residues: CASSLTGTQPQHF. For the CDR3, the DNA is TGCGCCAGCAGCTTAACAGGGACTCAGCCCCAGCATTTT.

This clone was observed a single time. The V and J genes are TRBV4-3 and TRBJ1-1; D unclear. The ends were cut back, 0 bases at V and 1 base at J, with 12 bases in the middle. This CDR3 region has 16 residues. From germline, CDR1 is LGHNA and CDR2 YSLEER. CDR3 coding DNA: TGCGCCAGCAGCCAAGATTGGCGGGATCAGAACACTGAAGCTTTCTTT. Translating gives CASSQDWRDQNTEAFF.

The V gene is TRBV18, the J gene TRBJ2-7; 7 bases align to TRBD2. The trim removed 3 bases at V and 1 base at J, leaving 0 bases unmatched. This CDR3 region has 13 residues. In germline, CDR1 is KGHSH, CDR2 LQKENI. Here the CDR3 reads CASSPGLSYEQYF. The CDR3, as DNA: TGTGCCAGCTCACCGGGACTATCCTACGAGCAGTACTTC.

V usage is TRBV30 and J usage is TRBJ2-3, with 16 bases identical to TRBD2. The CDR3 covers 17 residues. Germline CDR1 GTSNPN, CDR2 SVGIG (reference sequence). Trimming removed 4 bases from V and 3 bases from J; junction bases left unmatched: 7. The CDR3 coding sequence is TGTGCCTGGAAATCGATGGGACTAGCGGGGGGGACAGATACGCAGTATTTT. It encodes CAWKSMGLAGGTDTQYF.

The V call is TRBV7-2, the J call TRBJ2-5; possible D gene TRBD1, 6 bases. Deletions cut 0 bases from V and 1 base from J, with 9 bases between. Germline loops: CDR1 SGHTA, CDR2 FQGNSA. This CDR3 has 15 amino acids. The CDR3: CASSLAGAAQETQYF. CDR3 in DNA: TGTGCCAGCAGCTTAGCGGGGGCAGCCCAAGAGACCCAGTACTTC.

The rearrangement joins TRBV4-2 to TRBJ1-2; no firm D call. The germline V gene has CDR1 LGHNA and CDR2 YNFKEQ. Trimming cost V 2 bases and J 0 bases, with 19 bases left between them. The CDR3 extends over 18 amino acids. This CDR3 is CASSQKISGLTTNYGYTF. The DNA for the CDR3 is TGTGCCAGCAGCCAAAAAATCTCAGGATTGACAACTAACTATGGCTACACCTTC.

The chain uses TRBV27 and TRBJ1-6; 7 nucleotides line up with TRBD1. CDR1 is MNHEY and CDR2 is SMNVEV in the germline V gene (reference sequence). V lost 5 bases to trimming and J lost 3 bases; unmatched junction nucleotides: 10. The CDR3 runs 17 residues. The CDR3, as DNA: TGTGCCAGCAGTGAGGAGTGGGACAGCCTCTATAATTCACCCCTCCACTTT. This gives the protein CASSEEWDSLYNSPLHF.

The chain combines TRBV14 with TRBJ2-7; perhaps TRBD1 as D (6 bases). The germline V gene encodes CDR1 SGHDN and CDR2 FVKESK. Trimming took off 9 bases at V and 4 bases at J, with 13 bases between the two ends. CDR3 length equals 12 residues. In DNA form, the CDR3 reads TGTGCCAGGAAGGGGGATTTTTACGAGCAGTACTTC. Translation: CARKGDFYEQYF.

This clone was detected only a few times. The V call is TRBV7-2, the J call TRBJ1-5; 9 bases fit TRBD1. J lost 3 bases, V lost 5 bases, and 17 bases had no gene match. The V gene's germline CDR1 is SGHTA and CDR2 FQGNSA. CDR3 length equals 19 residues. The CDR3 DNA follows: TGTGCCAGCAGCCCCCTCGGGACAGGGCTTTTTGGTGCCAATCAGCCCCAGCATTTT. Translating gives CASSPLGTGLFGANQPQHF.

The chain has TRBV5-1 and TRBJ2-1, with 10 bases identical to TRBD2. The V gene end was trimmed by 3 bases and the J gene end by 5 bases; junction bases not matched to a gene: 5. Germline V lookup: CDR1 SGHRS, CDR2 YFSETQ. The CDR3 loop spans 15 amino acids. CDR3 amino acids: CASSWFGTSDNEQFF. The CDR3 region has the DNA TGCGCCAGCAGCTGGTTCGGGACTAGCGACAATGAGCAGTTCTTC.

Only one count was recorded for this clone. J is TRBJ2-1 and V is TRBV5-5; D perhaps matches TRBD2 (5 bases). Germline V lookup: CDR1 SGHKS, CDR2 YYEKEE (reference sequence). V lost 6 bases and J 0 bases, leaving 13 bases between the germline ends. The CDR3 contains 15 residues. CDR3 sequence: CASTFGVSSYNEQFF. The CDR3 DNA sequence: TGTGCCAGCACCTTCGGGGTGAGCTCCTACAATGAGCAGTTCTTC.

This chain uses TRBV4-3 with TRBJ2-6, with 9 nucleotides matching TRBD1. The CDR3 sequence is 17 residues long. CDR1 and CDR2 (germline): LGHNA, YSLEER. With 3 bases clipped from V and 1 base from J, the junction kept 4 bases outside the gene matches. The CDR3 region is CASSHDRGMSGANVLTF. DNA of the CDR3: TGCGCCAGCAGCCACGACAGGGGGATGTCTGGGGCCAACGTCCTGACTTTC.

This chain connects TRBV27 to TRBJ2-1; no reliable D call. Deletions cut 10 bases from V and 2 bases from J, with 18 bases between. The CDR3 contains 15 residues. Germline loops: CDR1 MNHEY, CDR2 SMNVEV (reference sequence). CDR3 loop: CATQSPITAYNEQFF. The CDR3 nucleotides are TGTGCCACCCAGTCCCCAATCACAGCCTACAATGAGCAGTTCTTC.

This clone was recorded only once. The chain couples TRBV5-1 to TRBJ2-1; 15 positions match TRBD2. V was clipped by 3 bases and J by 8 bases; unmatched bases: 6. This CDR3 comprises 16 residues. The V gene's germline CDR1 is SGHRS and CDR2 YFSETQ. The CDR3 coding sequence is TGCGCCAGCAGCTGGGGACTAGCGGGGGGCACCCATGAGCAGTTCTTC. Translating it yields CASSWGLAGGTHEQFF.

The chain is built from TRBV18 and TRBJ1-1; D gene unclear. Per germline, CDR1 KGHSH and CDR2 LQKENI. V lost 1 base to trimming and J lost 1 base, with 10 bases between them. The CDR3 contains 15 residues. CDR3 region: CASSPQRAGNTEAFF. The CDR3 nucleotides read TGTGCCAGCTCACCACAACGCGCAGGGAACACTGAAGCTTTCTTT.